This T cell receptor (beta chain) was retrieved from a study of identical twins. The study's findings and limits: Cord blood beta clonotypes present at high abundance carried fewer insertions; no such pattern appeared in memory repertoires.

In the case of this clonotype: Its antigen is not identified.

TCRdb re-called the 5' RACE reads through MiXCR, storing one row per CDR3 protein. The sample carries around 1.7 million distinct CDR3 sequences, about 32% recorded once. Germline assignment: CDR1 GTSNPN and CDR2 SVGIG (reference sequence). This CDR3 spans 13 amino acids. The V end was cut by 6 bases, the J end by 0 bases, with 11 bases between. Sequencing was carried out using cord blood. This receptor was obtained from a newborn girl in good health. The rearrangement joins TRBV30 to TRBJ1-1; D uncertain. The CDR3 DNA follows: TGTGCCTGCTCAGGATACGTGAACACTGAAGCTTTCTTT. It codes for CACSGYVNTEAFF. Full variable domain (missing parts from reference TRBV30 and TRBJ1-1): SQTIHQWPATLVQPVGSPLSLECTVEGTSNPNLYWYRQAAGRGLQLLFYSVGIGQISSEVPQNLSASRPQDRQFILSSKKLLLSDSGFYLCACSGYVNTEAFFGQGTRLTVV.